A selection of T cell receptor beta chains follows, all from one sample in a study of T cell repertoires in cytomegalovirus infection. One entry per CDR3 protein results from TCRdb running MiXCR on the reads. The profile shows approximately 190,000 distinct CDR3 sequences, 25% to 30% of them singletons. Sequenced input: PBMCs. These receptors came from a human donor in good health (CMV status not recorded). Some clones in this sample may be carry-over from other donors' samples. Both conserved end residues are part of each CDR3. D genes are given only for firm matches. The size field is filled for only some rows; it gives once, few, many or a size class.

d_call j_call v_call clone_size cdr3_length cdr3_aa cdr3_nt
NA TRBJ2-2 TRBV7-3 NA 14 CASSRGASDGELFF TGTGCCAGCAGCCGGGGGGCCTCGGACGGGGAGCTGTTTTTT
NA TRBJ2-2 TRBV29-1 few 13 CSVAYSNTGELFF TGCAGCGTTGCTTACTCGAACACCGGGGAGCTGTTTTTT
TRBD1 TRBJ2-7 TRBV5-5 few 14 CASSLTGVAYEQYF TGTGCCAGCAGCTTGACAGGGGTCGCCTACGAGCAGTACTTC
TRBD1 TRBJ1-1 TRBV20-1 once 14 CSASQDRENTEAFF TGCAGTGCTAGCCAGGACAGGGAGAACACTGAAGCTTTCTTT
TRBD2 TRBJ2-3 TRBV11-2 NA 16 CASSLPGGSSTDTQYF TGTGCCAGCAGCCTGCCGGGGGGGTCTAGCACAGATACGCAGTATTTT
TRBD1 TRBJ1-2 TRBV7-2 many 16 CASSQGAGTANYGYTF TGTGCCAGCAGCCAGGGGGCAGGTACAGCTAACTATGGCTACACCTTC
NA TRBJ1-1 TRBV19 few 15 CASSISAGEGTEAFF TGTGCCAGTAGTATATCGGCAGGGGAGGGCACTGAAGCTTTCTTT
TRBD1 TRBJ1-5 TRBV11-2 NA 16 CASSFTGQGAIQPQHF TGTGCCAGCAGCTTTACGGGACAGGGGGCGATTCAGCCCCAGCATTTT
NA TRBJ2-6 TRBV5-4 NA 15 CASSRTDTGANVLTF TGTGCCAGCAGCCGTACTGATACTGGGGCCAACGTCCTGACTTTC
TRBD1 TRBJ2-7 TRBV7-8 NA 14 CASSPGTGRNEQYF TGTGCCAGCAGCCCGGGGACAGGGAGAAACGAGCAGTACTTC
NA TRBJ2-5 TRBV6-5 few 13 CASSTGNQETQYF TGTGCCAGCTCAACCGGGAACCAAGAGACCCAGTACTTC
NA TRBJ2-7 TRBV19 few 16 CASSMGGVAGTYEQYF TGTGCCAGTAGTATGGGCGGGGTTGCCGGCACCTACGAGCAGTACTTC
TRBD1 TRBJ2-2 TRBV7-2 many 16 CASSPWTGGLTGELFF TGTGCCAGCAGCCCTTGGACAGGGGGTCTTACCGGGGAGCTGTTTTTT
TRBD1 TRBJ2-3 TRBV29-1 many 11 CSGKTGDTQYF TGCAGCGGTAAGACAGGGGATACGCAGTATTTT
TRBD1 TRBJ2-1 TRBV7-9 NA 15 CASSSRGTAYNEQFF TGTGCCAGCAGCTCGAGAGGGACAGCTTACAATGAGCAGTTCTTC
NA TRBJ1-5 TRBV6-2/TRBV6-3 NA 13 CASSYVGNQPQHF TGTGCCAGCAGTTACGTGGGGAATCAGCCCCAGCATTTT
TRBD1 TRBJ2-1 TRBV29-1 NA 17 CSVDSLDREGILDEQFF TGCAGCGTTGACTCGCTGGACAGGGAAGGGATATTGGATGAGCAGTTCTTC
NA TRBJ1-2 TRBV19 many 14 CASSSPGFGYGYTF TGTGCCAGTAGTTCCCCCGGTTTTGGCTATGGCTACACCTTC
NA TRBJ1-6 TRBV7-9 many 17 CASSSDRLPKGESPLHF TGTGCCAGCAGCTCGGACCGATTACCTAAGGGAGAATCACCCCTCCACTTT
NA TRBJ1-2 TRBV7-2 many 16 CASSLASDPIQGGYTF TGTGCCAGCAGCTTAGCTTCGGACCCAATTCAGGGAGGCTACACCTTC
TRBD2 TRBJ2-1 TRBV7-3 NA 16 CASSLLLAGASNEQFF TGTGCCAGCAGCTTGCTTCTAGCGGGGGCCTCCAATGAGCAGTTCTTC
TRBD1 TRBJ2-1 TRBV19 few 15 CASSIEDRAGHEQFF TGTGCCAGTAGTATCGAGGACAGGGCCGGCCATGAGCAGTTCTTC
TRBD1 TRBJ2-3 TRBV19 NA 15 CDSSMTGGLTDTQYF TGTGACAGTAGTATGACAGGGGGACTCACAGATACGCAGTATTTT
TRBD1 TRBJ1-5 TRBV5-1 NA 15 CASSPSGGEDQPQHF TGCGCCAGCAGCCCTTCAGGGGGCGAGGACCAGCCCCAGCATTTT
TRBD1 TRBJ1-2 TRBV10-3 NA 13 CAIAGQGARGYTF TGTGCCATTGCAGGACAGGGGGCACGTGGCTACACCTTC
NA TRBJ1-2 TRBV7-2 NA 12 CASSFDRYGYTF TGTGCCAGCAGCTTTGACAGATATGGCTACACCTTC
NA TRBJ2-1 TRBV7-3 NA 15 CASSYDRSSYNEQFF TGTGCCAGCAGCTATGACAGGAGCTCCTACAATGAGCAGTTCTTC
NA TRBJ1-6 TRBV6-2/TRBV6-3 NA 14 CASSYSRLNSPLHF TGTGCCAGCAGTTACTCGCGGTTAAATTCACCCCTCCACTTT
TRBD1 TRBJ2-7 TRBV7-8 NA 14 CDSSIRDRPYEQYF TGTGACAGCAGCATCCGGGACAGACCCTACGAGCAGTACTTC
NA TRBJ1-5 TRBV19 few 13 CASSGGMEQPQHF TGTGCCAGTAGTGGGGGAATGGAACAGCCCCAGCATTTT
TRBD2 TRBJ2-2 TRBV7-8 NA 17 CASSLLAGGANTGELFF TGTGCCAGCAGCTTACTAGCGGGGGGGGCGAACACCGGGGAGCTGTTTTTT
NA TRBJ1-5 TRBV12-3/TRBV12-4 NA 14 CASSSLDGNQPQHF TGTGCCAGCAGCTCACTCGATGGCAATCAGCCCCAGCATTTT
NA TRBJ2-1 TRBV29-1 NA 10 CSVEGNEQFF TGCAGCGTTGAAGGCAATGAGCAGTTCTTC
NA TRBJ1-6 TRBV12-3/TRBV12-4 many 14 CASSYGVPNSPLHF TGTGCCAGCAGCTATGGAGTCCCCAATTCACCCCTCCACTTT
NA TRBJ1-1 TRBV11-2 NA 13 CASSLWARGEAFF TGTGCCAGCAGCTTATGGGCCAGGGGTGAAGCTTTCTTT
NA TRBJ1-2 TRBV7-9 few 12 CASIEGQGGYTF TGTGCCAGCATCGAGGGGCAAGGGGGCTACACCTTC
NA TRBJ1-4 TRBV12-3/TRBV12-4 NA 14 CASSLAGLNEKLFF TGTGCCAGCAGTTTAGCGGGACTGAATGAAAAACTGTTTTTT
TRBD2 TRBJ2-1 TRBV7-2 many 16 CASSLGPGSGDNEQFF TGTGCCAGCAGCTTAGGCCCGGGAAGCGGGGACAATGAGCAGTTCTTC
NA TRBJ2-3 TRBV7-2 few 14 CASSFGGRGDTQYF TGTGCCAGCAGCTTCGGAGGTCGCGGGGACACGCAGTATTTT